The rows below give T cell receptor beta chains drawn from one sample of a study of sequential checkpoint blockade in melanoma. Some clones are missing from TCRdb's copy, which holds only in-frame ones; the method was immunoSEQ multiplex PCR. In the table there are tens of thousands of clones, roughly nine tenths of which are singletons. Sequencing used CD8+ T cells sorted from blood (inferred from file names), obtained from a patient given nivolumab and ipilimumab in sequence. The receptors derive from a human donor with melanoma. Both conserved end residues are part of each CDR3. A D gene is named only where the DNA matches it firmly. Size values are once, few and many counts, or a class for expanded clones, and some rows have none.

CDR3aa,CDR3nt,j_gene,d_gene,v_gene,abundance
CASSQDRDRDIYWTEAFF,TGCGCCAGCAGCCAAGATAGGGACAGGGACATCTACTGGACTGAAGCTTTCTTT,TRBJ1-1,TRBD1,TRBV4-3,.
CASSLVDPGTGFLQFF,TGTGCCAGCAGCTTAGTGGATCCCGGGACAGGCTTCCTCCAGTTCTTC,TRBJ2-1,TRBD1,TRBV7-9,once
CASSLGQLNTEAFF,TGTGCCAGCAGCTTGGGACAGTTGAACACTGAAGCTTTCTTT,TRBJ1-1,TRBD1,TRBV11-2,once
CASSVTSGATGELFF,TGTGCCAGCAGCGTAACTAGCGGGGCCACCGGGGAGCTGTTTTTT,TRBJ2-2,TRBD2,TRBV7-3,once
CASSYAGGNSRETQYF,TGTGCCAGCAGTTATGCAGGGGGCAATAGCCGAGAGACCCAGTACTTC,TRBJ2-5,TRBD1,TRBV6-6,.
CASSYGRDTNEQFF,TGTGCCAGCAGCTACGGCAGGGATACTAATGAGCAGTTCTTC,TRBJ2-1,.,TRBV6-5,.
CASSATTSAGYTF,TGTGCCAGCAGCGCAACCACTTCTGCCGGCTACACCTTC,TRBJ1-2,.,TRBV9,once
CASSFRDNYGYTF,TGTGCCAGCAGCTTCAGGGATAACTATGGCTACACTTTC,TRBJ1-2,.,TRBV9,.
CASSVRAGGPDTQYF,TGTGCCAGCAGCGTTAGGGCGGGGGGCCCAGATACGCAGTATTTT,TRBJ2-3,TRBD2,TRBV9,.
CASEDSLAKNIQYF,TGTGCCAGCGAGGACAGCTTAGCCAAAAACATTCAGTACTTC,TRBJ2-4,.,TRBV28,.
CAISEGGKSPLHF,TGTGCCATCAGTGAGGGGGGCAAATCACCCCTCCACTTT,TRBJ1-6,.,TRBV10-3,.
CASSLAPDPGDEQYF,TGTGCCAGCAGCTTAGCGCCAGACCCAGGGGACGAGCAGTACTTC,TRBJ2-7,.,TRBV7-9,.
CASSVEGSETQYF,TGTGCCAGCAGCGTGGAGGGAAGCGAGACCCAGTACTTC,TRBJ2-5,.,TRBV9,.
CASSFGGVYYGYTF,TGTGCCAGTAGTTTCGGGGGAGTCTACTATGGCTACACCTTC,TRBJ1-2,.,TRBV19,.
CASSQDWGGDEKLFF,TGCGCCAGCAGCCAAGATTGGGGCGGGGATGAAAAACTGTTTTTT,TRBJ1-4,.,TRBV4-3,.
CASNTSGGRDSNYNEQFF,TGTGCCAGCAACACTTCTGGGGGCCGGGACAGTAATTACAATGAGCAGTTCTTC,TRBJ2-1,TRBD1,TRBV9,.
CASSSPSRVGAGELFF,TGTGCCAGCAGCTCTCCATCCAGGGTAGGCGCCGGGGAGCTGTTTTTT,TRBJ2-2,.,TRBV7-9,once
CASSVGRLAGEQYF,TGTGCCAGCAGCGTCGGGAGACTAGCGGGGGAGCAGTACTTC,TRBJ2-5,TRBD2,TRBV9,.
CASSSTSGRAYEQYF,TGTGCCAGCAGTTCGACTAGCGGGAGGGCCTACGAGCAGTACTTC,TRBJ2-7,TRBD2,TRBV27,once
CASSPLTGEADTQYF,TGTGCCAGCAGCCCCCTTACGGGAGAGGCAGATACGCAGTATTTT,TRBJ2-3,.,TRBV13,.
CASTKPGQGGELFF,TGTGCCAGTACCAAGCCGGGACAGGGTGGGGAGCTGTTTTTT,TRBJ2-2,TRBD1,TRBV19,.
CASSQDLPAGGPGDGELFF,TGCGCCAGCAGCCAAGATCTTCCAGCGGGGGGGCCGGGCGACGGGGAGCTGTTTTTT,TRBJ2-2,TRBD2,TRBV4-3,.
CASSLGTGLAISSYNEQFF,TGTGCCAGCAGCTTAGGGACGGGACTAGCGATAAGCTCCTACAATGAGCAGTTCTTC,TRBJ2-1,TRBD2,TRBV13,.